Below, one TCR beta chain is given with its context. One end of the junction does not line up with germline, which may come from a read error. TCRdb re-called the RT-PCR reads with MiXCR, one entry per CDR3 protein. This sample has 650,000 to 800,000 distinct CDR3 sequences, with 14% found just once. The CDR3 totals 17 residues. Germline V gene sequence: CDR1 SGHRS, CDR2 YFSETQ. The sequence was obtained from a female donor in good health, serving as a healthy control. Sequencing was done on a sample of memory CD4+ T cells from blood. The gene calls are TRBV5-1 and TRBJ2-3; a possible D gene is TRBD2 (8 bases). The CDR3 loop is CASTRGDSGGSTDMQYF. The CDR3 DNA is TGCGCCAGCACCCGAGGGGACAGCGGGGGAAGCACAGATATGCAGTATTTT. The whole variable domain, remainder taken from reference TRBV5-1 and TRBJ2-3, is KAGVTQTPRYLIKTRGQQVTLSCSPISGHRSVSWYQQTPGQGLQFLFEYFSETQRNKGNFPGRFSGRQFSNSRSEMNVSTLELGDSALYLCASTRGDSGGSTDMQYFGPGTRLTVL.